Ten or more counts support the clone carrying this T cell receptor beta chain. The CDR3 is 15 residues long. Trimming pared 9 bases from V and 1 base from J, leaving 16 bases between. Germline CDR1 LNHDA, CDR2 SQIVND (reference sequence). This specimen belongs to a study of T cells in Graves' hyperthyroidism and ophthalmopathy. Using RNA transcripts as the source, TCR beta CDR3 regions were amplified. Carried out on the TCR CDR3, a first-round RT-PCR used the HTBI primer set. A single record per CDR3 protein comes from TCRdb applying MiXCR to the multiplex PCR reads. The sample holds about 610,000 distinct CDR3 sequences, roughly 15% seen once.

The V gene is TRBV19, the J gene TRBJ1-5, with TRBD1 as a possible D gene (6 bases). This TCR was recovered from a woman aged 40-49 years with Graves' ophthalmopathy. Input material: blood. The CDR3 nucleotides read TGTGCCAGCGACAAACAGGGTCTAAGCAATCAGCCCCAGCATTTT. Translated, it gives CASDKQGLSNQPQHF.